This TCR beta chain stems from a study of shared clonotypes between healthy human individuals. Broader study findings: Among non-shared clonotypes, generation probabilities were lower than among those shared by all four donors.

CD45RO-negative, CCR7-positively selected cells formed the naive CD8 fraction, excluding terminally differentiated effector memory CD45RA+ cells. For this clone: Antigen unknown.

V gave up 9 bases and J gave up 0 bases, with 12 bases separating them. The CDR3 consists of 14 residues. Germline-derived CDR1 and CDR2 are MNHEY and SMNVEV (reference sequence). The authors ran the assay at deep level. Assay used: immunoSEQ multiplex PCR; TCRdb lists only in-frame clones, some missing. The table has almost 700,000 clones, approximately 90% seen once. The V call is TRBV27, the J call TRBJ2-1; D might be TRBD2 (5 bases). The specimen sequenced was naive CD8+ T cells sorted from blood. The sequence came from a man aged 25 to 40 in good health. The CDR3: CASRRDLSYNEQFF. The CDR3 DNA is TGTGCCAGTCGCCGGGATCTCTCCTACAATGAGCAGTTCTTC.